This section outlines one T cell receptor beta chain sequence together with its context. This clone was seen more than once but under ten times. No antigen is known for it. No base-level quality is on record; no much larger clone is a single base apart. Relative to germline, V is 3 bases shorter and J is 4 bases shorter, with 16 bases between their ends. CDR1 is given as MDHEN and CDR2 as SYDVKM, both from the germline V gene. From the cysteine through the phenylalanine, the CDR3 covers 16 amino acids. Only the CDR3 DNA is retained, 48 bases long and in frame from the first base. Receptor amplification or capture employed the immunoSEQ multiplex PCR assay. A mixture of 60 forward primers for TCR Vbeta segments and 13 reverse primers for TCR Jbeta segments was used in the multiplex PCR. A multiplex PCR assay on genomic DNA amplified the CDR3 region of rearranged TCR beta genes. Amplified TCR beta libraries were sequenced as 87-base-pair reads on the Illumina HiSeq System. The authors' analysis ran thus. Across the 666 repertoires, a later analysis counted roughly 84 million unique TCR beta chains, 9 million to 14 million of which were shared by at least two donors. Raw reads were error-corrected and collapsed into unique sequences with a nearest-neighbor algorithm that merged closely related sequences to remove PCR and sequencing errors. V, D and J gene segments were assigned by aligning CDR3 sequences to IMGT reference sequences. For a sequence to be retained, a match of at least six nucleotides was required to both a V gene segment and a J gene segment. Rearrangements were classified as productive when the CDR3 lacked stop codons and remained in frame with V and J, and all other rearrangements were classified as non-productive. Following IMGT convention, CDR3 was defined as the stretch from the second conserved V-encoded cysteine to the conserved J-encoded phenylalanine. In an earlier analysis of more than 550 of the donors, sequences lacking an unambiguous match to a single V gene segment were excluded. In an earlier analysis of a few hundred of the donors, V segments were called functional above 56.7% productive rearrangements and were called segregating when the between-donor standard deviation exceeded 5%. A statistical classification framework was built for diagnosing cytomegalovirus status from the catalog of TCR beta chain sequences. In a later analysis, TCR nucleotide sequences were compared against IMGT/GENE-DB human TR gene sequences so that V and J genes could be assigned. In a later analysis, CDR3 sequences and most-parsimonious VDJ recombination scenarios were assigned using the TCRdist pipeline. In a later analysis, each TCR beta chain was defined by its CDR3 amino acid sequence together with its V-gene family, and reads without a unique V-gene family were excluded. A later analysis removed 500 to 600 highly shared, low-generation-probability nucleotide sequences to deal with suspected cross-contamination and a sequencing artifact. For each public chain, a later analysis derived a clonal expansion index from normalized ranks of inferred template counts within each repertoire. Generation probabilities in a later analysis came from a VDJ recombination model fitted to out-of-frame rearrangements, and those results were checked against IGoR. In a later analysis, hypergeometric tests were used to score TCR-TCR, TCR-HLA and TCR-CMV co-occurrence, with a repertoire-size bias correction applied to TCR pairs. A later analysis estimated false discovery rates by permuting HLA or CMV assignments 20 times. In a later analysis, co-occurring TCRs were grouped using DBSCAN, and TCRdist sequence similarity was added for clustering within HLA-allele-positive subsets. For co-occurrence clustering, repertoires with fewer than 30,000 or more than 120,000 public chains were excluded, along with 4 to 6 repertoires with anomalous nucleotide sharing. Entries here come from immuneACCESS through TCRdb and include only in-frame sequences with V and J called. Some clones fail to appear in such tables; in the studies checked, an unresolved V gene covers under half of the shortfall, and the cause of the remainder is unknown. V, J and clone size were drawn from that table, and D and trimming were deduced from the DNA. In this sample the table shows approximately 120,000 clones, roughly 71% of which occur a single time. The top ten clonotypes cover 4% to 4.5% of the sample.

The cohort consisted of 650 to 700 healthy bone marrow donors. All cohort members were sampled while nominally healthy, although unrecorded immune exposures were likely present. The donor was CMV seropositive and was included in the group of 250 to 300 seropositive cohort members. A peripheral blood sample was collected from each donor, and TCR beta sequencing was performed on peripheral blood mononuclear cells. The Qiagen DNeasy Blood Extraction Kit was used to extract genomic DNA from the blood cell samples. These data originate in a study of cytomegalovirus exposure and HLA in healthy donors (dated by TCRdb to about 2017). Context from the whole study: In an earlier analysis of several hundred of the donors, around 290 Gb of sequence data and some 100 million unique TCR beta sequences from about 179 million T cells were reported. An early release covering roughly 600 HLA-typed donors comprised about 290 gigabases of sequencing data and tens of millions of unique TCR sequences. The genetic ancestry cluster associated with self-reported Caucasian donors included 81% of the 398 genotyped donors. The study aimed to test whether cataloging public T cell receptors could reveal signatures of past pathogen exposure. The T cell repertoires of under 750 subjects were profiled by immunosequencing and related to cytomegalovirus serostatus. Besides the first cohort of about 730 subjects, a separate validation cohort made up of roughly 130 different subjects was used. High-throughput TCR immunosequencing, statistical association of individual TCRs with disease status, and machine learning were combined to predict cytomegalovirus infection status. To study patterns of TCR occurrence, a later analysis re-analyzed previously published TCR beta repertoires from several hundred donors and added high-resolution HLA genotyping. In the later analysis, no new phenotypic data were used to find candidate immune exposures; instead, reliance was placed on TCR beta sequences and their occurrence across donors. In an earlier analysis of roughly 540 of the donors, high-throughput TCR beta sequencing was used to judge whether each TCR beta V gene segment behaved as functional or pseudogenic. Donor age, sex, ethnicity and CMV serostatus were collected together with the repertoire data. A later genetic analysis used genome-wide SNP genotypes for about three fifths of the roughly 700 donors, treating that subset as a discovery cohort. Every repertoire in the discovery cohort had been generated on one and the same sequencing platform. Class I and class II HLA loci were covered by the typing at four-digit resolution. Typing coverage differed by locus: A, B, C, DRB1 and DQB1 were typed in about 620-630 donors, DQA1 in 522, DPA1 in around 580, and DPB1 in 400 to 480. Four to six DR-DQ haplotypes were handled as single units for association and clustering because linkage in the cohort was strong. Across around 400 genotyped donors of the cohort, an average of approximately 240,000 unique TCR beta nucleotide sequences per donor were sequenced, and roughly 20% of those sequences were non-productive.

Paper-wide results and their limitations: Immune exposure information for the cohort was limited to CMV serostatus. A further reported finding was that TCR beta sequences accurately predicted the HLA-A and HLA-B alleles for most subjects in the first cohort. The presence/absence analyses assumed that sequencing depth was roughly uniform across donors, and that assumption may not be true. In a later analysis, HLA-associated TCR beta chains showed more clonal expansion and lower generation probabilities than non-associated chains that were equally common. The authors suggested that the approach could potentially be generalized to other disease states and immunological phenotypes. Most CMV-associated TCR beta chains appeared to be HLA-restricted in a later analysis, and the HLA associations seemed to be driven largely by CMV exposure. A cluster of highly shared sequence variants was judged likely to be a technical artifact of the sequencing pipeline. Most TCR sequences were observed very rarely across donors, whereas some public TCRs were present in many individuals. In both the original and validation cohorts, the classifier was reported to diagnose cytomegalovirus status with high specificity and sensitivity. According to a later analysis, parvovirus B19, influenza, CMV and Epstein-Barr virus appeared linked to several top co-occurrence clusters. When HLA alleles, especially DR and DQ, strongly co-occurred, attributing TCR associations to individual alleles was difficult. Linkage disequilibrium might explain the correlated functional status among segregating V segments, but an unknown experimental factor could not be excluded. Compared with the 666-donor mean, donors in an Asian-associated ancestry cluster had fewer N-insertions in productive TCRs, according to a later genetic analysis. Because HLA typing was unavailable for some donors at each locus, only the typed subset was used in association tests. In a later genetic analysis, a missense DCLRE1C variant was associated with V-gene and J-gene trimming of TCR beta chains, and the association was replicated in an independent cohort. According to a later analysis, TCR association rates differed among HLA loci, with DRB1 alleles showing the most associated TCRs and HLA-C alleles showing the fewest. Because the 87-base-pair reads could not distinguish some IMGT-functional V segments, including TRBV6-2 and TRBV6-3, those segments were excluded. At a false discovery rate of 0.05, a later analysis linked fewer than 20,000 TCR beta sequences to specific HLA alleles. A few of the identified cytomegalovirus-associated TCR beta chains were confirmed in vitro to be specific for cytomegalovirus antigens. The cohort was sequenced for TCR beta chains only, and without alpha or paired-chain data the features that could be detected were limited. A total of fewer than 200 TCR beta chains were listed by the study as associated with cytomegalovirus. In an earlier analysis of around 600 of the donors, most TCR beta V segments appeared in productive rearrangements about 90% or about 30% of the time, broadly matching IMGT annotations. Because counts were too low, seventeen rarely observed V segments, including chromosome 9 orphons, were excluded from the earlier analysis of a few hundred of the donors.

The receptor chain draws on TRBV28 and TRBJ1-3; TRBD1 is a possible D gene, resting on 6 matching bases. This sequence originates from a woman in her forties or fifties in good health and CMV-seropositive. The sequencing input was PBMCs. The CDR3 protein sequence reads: CASSLDPRGGGNTIYF. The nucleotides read TGTGCCAGCAGTTTGGACCCCAGGGGCGGAGGAAACACCATATATTTT.